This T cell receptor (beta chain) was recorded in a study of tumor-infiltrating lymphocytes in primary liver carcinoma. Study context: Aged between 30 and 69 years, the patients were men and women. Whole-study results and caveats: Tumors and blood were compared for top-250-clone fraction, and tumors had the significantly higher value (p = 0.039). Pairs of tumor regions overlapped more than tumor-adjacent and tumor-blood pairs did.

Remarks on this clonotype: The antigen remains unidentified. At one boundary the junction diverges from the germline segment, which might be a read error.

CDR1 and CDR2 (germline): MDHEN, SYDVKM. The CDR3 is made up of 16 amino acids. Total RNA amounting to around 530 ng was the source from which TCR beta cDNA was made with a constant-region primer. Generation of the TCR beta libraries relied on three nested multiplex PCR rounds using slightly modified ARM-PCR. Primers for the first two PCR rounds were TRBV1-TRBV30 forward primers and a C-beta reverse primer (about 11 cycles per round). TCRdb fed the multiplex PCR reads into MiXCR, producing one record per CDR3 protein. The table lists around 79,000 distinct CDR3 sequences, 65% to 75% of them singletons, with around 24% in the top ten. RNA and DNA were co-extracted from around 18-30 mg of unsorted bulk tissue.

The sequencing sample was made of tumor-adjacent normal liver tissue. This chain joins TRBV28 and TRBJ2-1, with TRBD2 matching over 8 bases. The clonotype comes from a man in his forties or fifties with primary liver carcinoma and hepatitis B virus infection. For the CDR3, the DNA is TGTACCAGTAGTTCAGGAGGAGTAGCGGGATGGAATGAGCAGTTCTTC. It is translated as CTSSSGGVAGWNEQFF.